This T cell receptor (beta chain) is from a study of breast tumors, draining lymph nodes, adjacent tissues. Overall study findings and caveats: Compared with lymph nodes, tumors were less diverse; compared with nontumor tissue, more. Tumor and nontumor repertoires were significantly more similar in luminal-like than in basal-like breast cancer. That most tumor T cells come from lymph nodes remained unproven. Data fit most tumor T cells coming from lymph node, expanding in tumor.

This clonotype occurred many times. Its antigen is currently unknown. TCRdb re-called the multiplex PCR reads with MiXCR, one entry per CDR3 protein. The sample contains under 250,000 distinct CDR3 sequences, about 30% of which appear only once. The lymph nodes were axillary draining lymph nodes from breast cancer patients. Unmatched junction bases numbered 10, after V lost 8 bases and J lost 7 bases. The germline gives CDR1 MNHNS, CDR2 SASEGT. The CDR3 runs 13 residues. The sample consisted of axillary lymph node tissue. This clonotype was sampled from a female donor with breast cancer. Some clones in this sample may be carry-over from other donors' samples. The chain uses TRBV6-1 and TRBJ1-2, with 7 bases matching TRBD1. The CDR3 protein is CASRRNRGGGYTF. The CDR3 DNA reads as TGTGCCAGCCGCCGCAACAGGGGAGGTGGCTACACCTTC.